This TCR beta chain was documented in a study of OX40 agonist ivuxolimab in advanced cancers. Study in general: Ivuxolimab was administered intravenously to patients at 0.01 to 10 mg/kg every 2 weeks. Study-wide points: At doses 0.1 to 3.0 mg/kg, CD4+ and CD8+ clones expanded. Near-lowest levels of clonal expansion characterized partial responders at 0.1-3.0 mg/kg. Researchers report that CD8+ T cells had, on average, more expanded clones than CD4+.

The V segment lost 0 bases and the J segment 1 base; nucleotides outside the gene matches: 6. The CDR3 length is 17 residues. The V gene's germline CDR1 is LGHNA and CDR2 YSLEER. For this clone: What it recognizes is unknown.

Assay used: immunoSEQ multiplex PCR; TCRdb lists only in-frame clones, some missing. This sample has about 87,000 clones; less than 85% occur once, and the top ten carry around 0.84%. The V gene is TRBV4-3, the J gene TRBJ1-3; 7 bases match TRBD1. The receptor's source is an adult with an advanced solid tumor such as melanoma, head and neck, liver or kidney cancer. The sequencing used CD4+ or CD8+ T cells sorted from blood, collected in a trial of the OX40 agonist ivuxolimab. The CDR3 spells CASSQDTKGASGNTIYF. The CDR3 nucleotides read TGCGCCAGCAGCCAAGATACGAAGGGGGCTTCTGGAAACACCATATATTTT.